The subject of this entry is one TCR beta chain. As yet, its antigen is unknown. TCRdb's copy holds only in-frame clones and misses some; the assay was immunoSEQ multiplex PCR. The sample lists over 100,000 clones; 80% to 90% were seen once. The data were obtained in a study of OX40 agonist ivuxolimab in advanced cancers. About the study: Across the patients, intravenous ivuxolimab was delivered every 2 weeks at 0.01 to 10 mg/kg. Whole-study results and caveats: Mean expanded clone counts were higher in CD8+ than CD4+ T cells. CD4+ and CD8+ blood T cells expanded clonally by week 6 at 0.1 to 3.0 mg/kg.

This CDR3 has 11 residues. Trimming left V 3 bases short and J 8 bases short, with 7 bases between. Germline V gives CDR1 LGHNA, CDR2 YSLEER. Material: CD4+ or CD8+ T cells sorted from blood, obtained in a trial of the OX40 agonist ivuxolimab. This clonotype originated in an adult with an advanced solid tumor such as melanoma, head and neck, liver or kidney cancer. This chain uses TRBV4-3 with TRBJ1-2, with a tentative D call TRBD1 (5 bases). The CDR3 DNA reads as TGCGCCAGCAGCCAGGGGCGAGGCTACACCTTC. Its protein is CASSQGRGYTF.